Below are 8 T cell receptor beta chains sequenced from a single sample in a study of T cell responses to AZD1222 COVID-19 vaccine. Clones were read by immunoSEQ multiplex PCR, and TCRdb kept only the in-frame ones, dropping some. The sample has about 89,000 clones; 70% to 90% are singletons. The sequences come from peripheral blood, collected 28 days after the second AZD1222 dose. The origin of the receptors is an adult who received the AZD1222 COVID-19 vaccine.

The V and J genes are TRBV4-1 and TRBJ1-5, with 9 positions matching TRBD1. Germline V gene lookup returns CDR1 MGHRA and CDR2 YSYEKL. J gave up 4 bases and V 4 bases, and 11 bases lay outside the gene matches. CDR3 length: 17 amino acids. CDR3 sequence reads: CASSPRTGAPQNQPQHF. Here the CDR3 DNA reads TGCGCCAGCAGCCCCCGGACAGGGGCCCCCCAAAATCAGCCCCAGCATTTT.

The chain carries TRBV7-9 and TRBJ1-5; perhaps TRBD1 as D (5 bases). CDR1 is SEHNR and CDR2 is FQNEAQ in the germline V gene (reference sequence). The CDR3 loop spans 17 amino acids. V dropped 5 bases and J dropped 5 bases, with 22 bases sitting between them. CDR3 region: CASSPGRSGKGDQPQHF. The CDR3 DNA reads TGTGCCAGCAGCCCGGGACGGTCCGGGAAGGGCGATCAGCCCCAGCATTTT.

The rearrangement uses TRBV18 and TRBJ2-2; D possibly corresponds to TRBD1 (5 bases). The germline V gene encodes CDR1 KGHSH and CDR2 LQKENI. Trimming took off 6 bases at V and 1 base at J, with 12 bases between the two ends. The CDR3 consists of 15 residues. The chain's CDR3 is CASSPGFRNTGELFF. For the CDR3, the DNA is TGTGCCAGCTCCCCAGGGTTTCGGAACACCGGGGAGCTGTTTTTT.

This chain joins TRBV5-1 and TRBJ1-1, with D possibly matching TRBD1 (5 bases). This CDR3 has 13 residues. With 0 bases removed from V and 3 bases from J, the gap between germline ends came to 6 bases. Germline CDR1 reads SGHRS; CDR2 reads YFSETQ. The CDR3 here is CASSLVTDTEAFF. The CDR3 DNA reads TGCGCCAGCAGCTTGGTGACAGACACTGAAGCTTTCTTT.

The chain combines TRBV27 with TRBJ1-2; D uncertain. CDR3 size: 15 residues. V was shortened by 3 bases and J by 0 bases, with 11 bases between the two germline ends. Germline loops: CDR1 MNHEY, CDR2 SMNVEV (reference sequence). The CDR3 DNA reads as TGTGCCAGCAGTTTGGACTTCCTAGCTAACTATGGCTACACCTTC. Translation gives CASSLDFLANYGYTF.

The chain couples TRBV5-1 to TRBJ2-5; 7 positions agree with TRBD2. CDR1 is SGHRS, CDR2 YFSETQ, per germline. Trimming took 1 base from V and 4 from J; bases not matched to a gene: 1. The CDR3 contains 13 residues. Written as DNA, the CDR3 is TGCGCCAGCAGCTTGACGGGGGGAGAGACCCAGTACTTC. Translated: CASSLTGGETQYF.

The CDR3 reads CASSLALHGYTF. The CDR3 coding sequence is TGTGCCAGCAGCTTAGCGCTCCATGGCTACACCTTC. J is TRBJ1-2 and V is TRBV7-9; D is unclear. Trimming took 0 bases from V and 6 from J, leaving 5 bases between them. The CDR3 runs to 12 residues. From germline, CDR1 is SEHNR and CDR2 FQNEAQ (reference sequence).

The chain uses TRBV28 and TRBJ1-1; D is ambiguous. The germline V gene has CDR1 MDHEN and CDR2 SYDVKM. The V end lost 2 bases, the J end lost 11 bases, and 21 bases lay between the germline ends. This CDR3 is 15 amino acids long. CDR3 protein: CASSLGLVDVGSAFF. The DNA of the CDR3 is TGTGCCAGCAGTTTAGGCTTGGTAGACGTCGGATCGGCTTTCTTT.